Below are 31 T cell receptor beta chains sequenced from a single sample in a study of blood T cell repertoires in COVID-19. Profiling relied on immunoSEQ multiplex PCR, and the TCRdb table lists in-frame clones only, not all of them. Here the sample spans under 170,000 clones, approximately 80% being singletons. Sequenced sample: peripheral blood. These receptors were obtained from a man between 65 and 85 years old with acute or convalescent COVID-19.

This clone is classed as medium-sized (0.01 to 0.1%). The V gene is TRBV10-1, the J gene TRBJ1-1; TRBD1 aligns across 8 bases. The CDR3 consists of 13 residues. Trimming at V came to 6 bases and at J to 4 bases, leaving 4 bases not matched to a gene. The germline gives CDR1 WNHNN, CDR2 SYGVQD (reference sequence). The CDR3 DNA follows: TGCGCCAGCAGCAATACAGGGGGCACTGAAGCTTTCTTT. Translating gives CASSNTGGTEAFF.

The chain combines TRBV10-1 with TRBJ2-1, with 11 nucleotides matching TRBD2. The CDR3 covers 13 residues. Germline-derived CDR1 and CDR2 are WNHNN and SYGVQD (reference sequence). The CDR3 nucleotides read TGCGCGAGTGATAGCGGGGGGGCGAATGAGCAGTTCTTC. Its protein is CASDSGGANEQFF.

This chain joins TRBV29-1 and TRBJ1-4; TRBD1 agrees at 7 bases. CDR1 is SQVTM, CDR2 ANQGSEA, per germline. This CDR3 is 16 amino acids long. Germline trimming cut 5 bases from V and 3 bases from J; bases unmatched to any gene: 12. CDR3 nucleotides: TGCAGCGTTCCTGGCAGGGGGGCCTCGGCTAATGAAAAACTGTTTTTT. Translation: CSVPGRGASANEKLFF.

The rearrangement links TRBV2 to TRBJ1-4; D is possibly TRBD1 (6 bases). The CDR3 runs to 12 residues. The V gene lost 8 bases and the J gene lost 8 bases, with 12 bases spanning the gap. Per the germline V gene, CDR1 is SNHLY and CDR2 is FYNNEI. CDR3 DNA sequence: TGTGCCAGCCAGACAGGAGGCGAAAAACTGTTTTTT. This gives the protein CASQTGGEKLFF.

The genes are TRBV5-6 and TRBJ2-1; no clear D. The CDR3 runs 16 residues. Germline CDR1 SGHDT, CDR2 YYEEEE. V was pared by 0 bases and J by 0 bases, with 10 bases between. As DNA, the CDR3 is TGTGCCAGCAGCTTGGAGACGCGGAGCTCCTACAATGAGCAGTTCTTC. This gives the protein CASSLETRSSYNEQFF.

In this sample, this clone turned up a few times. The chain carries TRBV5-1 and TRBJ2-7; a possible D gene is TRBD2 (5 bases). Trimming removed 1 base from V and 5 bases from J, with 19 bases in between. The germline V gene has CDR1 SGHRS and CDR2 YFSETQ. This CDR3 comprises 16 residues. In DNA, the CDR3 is TGCGCCAGCAGCTTGTCGGGGAGAACATCGTTCGACGAGCAGTACTTC. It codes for CASSLSGRTSFDEQYF. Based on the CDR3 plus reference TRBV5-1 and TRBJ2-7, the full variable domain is KAGVTQTPRYLIKTRGQQVTLSCSPISGHRSVSWYQQTPGQGLQFLFEYFSETQRNKGNFPGRFSGRQFSNSRSEMNVSTLELGDSALYLCASSLSGRTSFDEQYFGPGTRLTVT.

CDR3 nucleotides: TGCGCCAGCAGCTTGGGGCTTTCGCGGGGTTACGAGCAGTACTTC. Translation: CASSLGLSRGYEQYF. The gene calls are TRBV5-1 and TRBJ2-7; D may be TRBD2 (6 bases). This CDR3 has 15 amino acids. CDR1 is SGHRS and CDR2 is YFSETQ in the germline V gene. V was shortened by 0 bases and J by 4 bases, with 14 bases between the two germline ends.

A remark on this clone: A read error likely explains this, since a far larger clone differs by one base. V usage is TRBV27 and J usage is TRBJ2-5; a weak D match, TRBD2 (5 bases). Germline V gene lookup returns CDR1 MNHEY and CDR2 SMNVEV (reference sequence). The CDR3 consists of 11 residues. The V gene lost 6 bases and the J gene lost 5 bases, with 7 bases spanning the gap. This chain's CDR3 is CASSSGETQYF. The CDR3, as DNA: TGTGCCAGCAGCTCGGGGGAGACCCAGTACTTC.

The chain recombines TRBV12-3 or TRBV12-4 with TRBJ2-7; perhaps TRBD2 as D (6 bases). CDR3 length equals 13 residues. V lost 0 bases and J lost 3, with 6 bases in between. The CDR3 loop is CASSLAGGYEQYF. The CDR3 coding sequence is TGTGCCAGCAGTTTAGCGGGAGGCTACGAGCAGTACTTC.

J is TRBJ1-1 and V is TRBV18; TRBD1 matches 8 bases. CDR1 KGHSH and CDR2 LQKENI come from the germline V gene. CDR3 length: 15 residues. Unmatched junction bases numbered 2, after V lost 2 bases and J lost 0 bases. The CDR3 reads CASSPGQGMNTEAFF. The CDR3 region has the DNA TGTGCCAGCTCACCAGGACAGGGAATGAACACTGAAGCTTTCTTT.

The CDR3 nucleotides read TGTGCCAGCAAGGTAGCGGGGGGGCCGGGCACAGATACGCAGTATTTT. The encoded protein is CASKVAGGPGTDTQYF. The chain joins TRBV2 to TRBJ2-3; 11 bases map to TRBD2. Unmatched junction bases numbered 7, after V lost 7 bases and J lost 1 base. The germline V gene has CDR1 SNHLY and CDR2 FYNNEI. The CDR3 covers 16 residues.

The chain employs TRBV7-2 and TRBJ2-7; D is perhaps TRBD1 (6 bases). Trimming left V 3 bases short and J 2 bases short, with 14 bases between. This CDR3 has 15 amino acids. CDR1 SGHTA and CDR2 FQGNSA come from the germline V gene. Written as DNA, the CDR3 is TGTGCCAGCAGCTTGAGAGGGGGAGAAACCTACGAGCAGTACTTC. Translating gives CASSLRGGETYEQYF.

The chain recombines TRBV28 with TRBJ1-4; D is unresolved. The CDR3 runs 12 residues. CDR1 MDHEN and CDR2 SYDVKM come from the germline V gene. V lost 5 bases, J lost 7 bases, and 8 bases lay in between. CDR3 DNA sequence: TGTGCCAGCAGTCCCTTTAGTGAAAAACTGTTTTTT. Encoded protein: CASSPFSEKLFF.

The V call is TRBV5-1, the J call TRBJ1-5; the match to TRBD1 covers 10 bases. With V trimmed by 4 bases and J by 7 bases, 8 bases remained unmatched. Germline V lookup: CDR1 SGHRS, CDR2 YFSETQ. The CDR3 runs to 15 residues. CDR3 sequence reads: CASSPGQGIGQPQHF. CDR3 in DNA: TGCGCCAGCAGCCCGGGACAGGGGATAGGGCAGCCCCAGCATTTT.

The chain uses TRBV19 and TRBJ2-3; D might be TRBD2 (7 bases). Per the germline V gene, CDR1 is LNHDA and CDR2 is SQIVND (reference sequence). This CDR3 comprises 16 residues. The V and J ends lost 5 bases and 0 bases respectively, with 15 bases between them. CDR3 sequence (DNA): TGTGCCAGTAGTTCCTCGGGGGGCCCGAGCACAGATACGCAGTATTTT. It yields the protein CASSSSGGPSTDTQYF. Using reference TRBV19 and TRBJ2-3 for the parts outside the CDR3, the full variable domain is DGGITQSPKYLFRKEGQNVTLSCEQNLNHDAMYWYRQDPGQGLRLIYYSQIVNDFQKGDIAEGYSVSREKKESFPLTVTSAQKNPTAFYLCASSSSGGPSTDTQYFGPGTRLTVL.

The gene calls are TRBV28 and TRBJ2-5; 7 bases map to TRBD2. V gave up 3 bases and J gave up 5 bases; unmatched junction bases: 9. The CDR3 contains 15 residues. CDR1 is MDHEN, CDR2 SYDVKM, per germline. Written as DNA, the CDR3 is TGTGCCAGCAGTTTGAGGCCTGCCGGGAGGGAGACCCAGTACTTC. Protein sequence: CASSLRPAGRETQYF.

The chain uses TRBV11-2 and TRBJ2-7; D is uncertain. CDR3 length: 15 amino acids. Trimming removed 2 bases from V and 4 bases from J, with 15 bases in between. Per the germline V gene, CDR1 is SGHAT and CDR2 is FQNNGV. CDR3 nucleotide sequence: TGTGCCAGCAGCTTATCGTCTAGTCTTTATTACGAGCAGTACTTC. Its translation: CASSLSSSLYYEQYF.

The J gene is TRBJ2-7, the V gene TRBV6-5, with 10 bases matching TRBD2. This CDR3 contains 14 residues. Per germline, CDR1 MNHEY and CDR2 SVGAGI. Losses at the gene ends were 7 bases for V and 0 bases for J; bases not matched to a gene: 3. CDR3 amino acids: CASKRGGTSYEQYF. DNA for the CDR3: TGTGCCAGCAAGCGGGGGGGCACCTCCTACGAGCAGTACTTC.

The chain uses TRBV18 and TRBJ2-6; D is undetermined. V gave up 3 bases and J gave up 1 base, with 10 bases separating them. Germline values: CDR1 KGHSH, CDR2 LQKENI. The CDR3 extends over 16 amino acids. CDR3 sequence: CASSPLMVSGANVLTF. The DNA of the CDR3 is TGTGCCAGCTCACCGCTAATGGTTTCTGGGGCCAACGTCCTGACTTTC.

Here the CDR3 reads CASSKVGTSGNEQFF. The CDR3, as DNA: TGTGCCAGCAGCAAAGTGGGGACTAGCGGCAATGAGCAGTTCTTC. The J gene is TRBJ2-1, the V gene TRBV21-1; TRBD2 reflects the table's D call only, with no check against the DNA. TRBV21-1 is tagged as a pseudogene. This CDR3 has 15 residues.

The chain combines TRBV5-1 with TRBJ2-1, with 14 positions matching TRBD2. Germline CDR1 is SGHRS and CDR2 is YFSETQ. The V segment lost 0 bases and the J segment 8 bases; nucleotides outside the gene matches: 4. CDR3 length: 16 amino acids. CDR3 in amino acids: CASSLGTSGGQDEQFF. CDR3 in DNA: TGCGCCAGCAGCTTGGGGACTAGCGGGGGGCAGGATGAGCAGTTCTTC.

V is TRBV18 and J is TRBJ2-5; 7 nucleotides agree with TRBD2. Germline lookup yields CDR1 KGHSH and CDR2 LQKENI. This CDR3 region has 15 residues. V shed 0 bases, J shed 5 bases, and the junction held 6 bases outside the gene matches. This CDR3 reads CASSPPSGGGETQYF. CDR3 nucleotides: TGTGCCAGCTCACCACCCTCTGGGGGAGGGGAGACCCAGTACTTC.

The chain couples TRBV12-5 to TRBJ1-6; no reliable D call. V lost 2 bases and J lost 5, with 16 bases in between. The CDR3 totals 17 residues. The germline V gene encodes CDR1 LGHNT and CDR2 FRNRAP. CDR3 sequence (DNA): TGTGCTAGTGGTTTGCTGTCGGGGAAGTATGATAATTCACCCCTCCACTTT. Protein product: CASGLLSGKYDNSPLHF.

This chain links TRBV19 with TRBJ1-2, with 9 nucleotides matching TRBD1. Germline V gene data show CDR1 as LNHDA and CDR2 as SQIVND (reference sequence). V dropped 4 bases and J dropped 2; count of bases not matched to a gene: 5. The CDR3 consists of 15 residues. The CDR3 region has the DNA TGTGCCAGTAGTAGACAGGGGGATACCAACTATGGCTACACCTTC. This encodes CASSRQGDTNYGYTF. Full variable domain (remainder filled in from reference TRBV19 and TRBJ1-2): DGGITQSPKYLFRKEGQNVTLSCEQNLNHDAMYWYRQDPGQGLRLIYYSQIVNDFQKGDIAEGYSVSREKKESFPLTVTSAQKNPTAFYLCASSRQGDTNYGYTFGSGTRLTVV.

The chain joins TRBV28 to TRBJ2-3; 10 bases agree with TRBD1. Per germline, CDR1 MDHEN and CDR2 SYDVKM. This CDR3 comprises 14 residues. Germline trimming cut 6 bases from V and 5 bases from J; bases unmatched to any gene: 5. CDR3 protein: CASRTGGVGDTQYF. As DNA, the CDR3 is TGTGCCAGCAGGACAGGGGGCGTGGGAGATACGCAGTATTTT.

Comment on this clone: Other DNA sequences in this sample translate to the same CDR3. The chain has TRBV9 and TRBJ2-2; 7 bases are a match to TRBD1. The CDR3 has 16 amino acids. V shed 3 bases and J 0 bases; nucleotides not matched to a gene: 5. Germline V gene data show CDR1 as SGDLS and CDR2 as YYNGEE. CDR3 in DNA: TGTGCCAGCAGCGCGAGGGACAGACCGAACACCGGGGAGCTGTTTTTT. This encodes CASSARDRPNTGELFF.

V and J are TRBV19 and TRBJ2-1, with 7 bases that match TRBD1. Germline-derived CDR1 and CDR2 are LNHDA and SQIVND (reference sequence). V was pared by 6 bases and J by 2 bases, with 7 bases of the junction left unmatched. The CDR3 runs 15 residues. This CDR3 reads CASSTRQGTYNEQFF. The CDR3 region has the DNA TGTGCCAGTAGCACTCGACAGGGTACCTACAATGAGCAGTTCTTC. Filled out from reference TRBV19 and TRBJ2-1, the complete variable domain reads DGGITQSPKYLFRKEGQNVTLSCEQNLNHDAMYWYRQDPGQGLRLIYYSQIVNDFQKGDIAEGYSVSREKKESFPLTVTSAQKNPTAFYLCASSTRQGTYNEQFFGPGTRLTVL.

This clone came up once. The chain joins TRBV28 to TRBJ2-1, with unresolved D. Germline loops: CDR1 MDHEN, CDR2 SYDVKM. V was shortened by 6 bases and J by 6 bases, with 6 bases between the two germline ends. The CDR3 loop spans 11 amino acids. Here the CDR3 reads CASRPSNEQFF. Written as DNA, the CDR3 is TGTGCCAGCAGGCCTAGCAATGAGCAGTTCTTC. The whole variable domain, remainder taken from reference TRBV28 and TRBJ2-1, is DVKVTQSSRYLVKRTGEKVFLECVQDMDHENMFWYRQDPGLGLRLIYFSYDVKMKEKGDIPEGYSVSREKKERFSLILESASTNQTSMYLCASRPSNEQFFGPGTRLTVL.

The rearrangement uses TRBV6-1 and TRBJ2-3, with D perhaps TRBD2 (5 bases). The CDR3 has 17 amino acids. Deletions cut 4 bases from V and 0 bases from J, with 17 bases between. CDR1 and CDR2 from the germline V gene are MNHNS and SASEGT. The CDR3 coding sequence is TGTGCCAGCAGTGGGGATCCGCTAGCACCTAGCACAGATACGCAGTATTTT. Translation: CASSGDPLAPSTDTQYF.

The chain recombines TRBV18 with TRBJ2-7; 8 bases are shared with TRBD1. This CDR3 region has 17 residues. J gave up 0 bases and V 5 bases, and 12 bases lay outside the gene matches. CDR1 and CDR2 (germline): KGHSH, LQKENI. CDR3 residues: CASSVSGGGDSSYEQYF. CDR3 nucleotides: TGTGCCAGCTCAGTCTCAGGGGGCGGGGACAGCTCCTACGAGCAGTACTTC.

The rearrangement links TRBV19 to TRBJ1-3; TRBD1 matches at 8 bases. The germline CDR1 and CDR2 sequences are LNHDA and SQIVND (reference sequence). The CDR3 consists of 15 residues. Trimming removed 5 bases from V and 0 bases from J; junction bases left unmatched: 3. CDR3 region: CASSGTGFSGNTIYF. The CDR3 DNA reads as TGTGCCAGTAGTGGGACAGGCTTCTCTGGAAACACCATATATTTT.